This record looks at one T cell receptor (beta chain) sequence and its context. Its target is unknown. Germline is not matched at one junction end, which may reflect a read error. This sample was included in a study of regulatory T cells in long-lasting Graves disease. Points from the study as a whole: The study found persistent patients shared more public clonotypes (2,741) than new patients (approximately 970). TRBV28 was favored in persistent disease, as were TRBJ1-2 and TRBJ2-5.

CDR3-region Arm-PCR and iRepertoire HTBI primers produced the TCR beta libraries. A single record per CDR3 protein comes from TCRdb applying MiXCR to the multiplex PCR reads. The sample holds hundreds of thousands of distinct CDR3 sequences; 16% are singletons and the top ten take 18%. The time point: newly diagnosed GD, antithyroid drugs for less than 3 months. PBMCs provided the RNA from which the TCR library was made. Patients were enrolled at an endocrinology department in Xi'an, China. The germline V gene has CDR1 MNHEY and CDR2 SMNVEV (reference sequence). This CDR3 contains 12 residues. These data were likewise used in another study, on T cells in Graves' hyperthyroidism and ophthalmopathy.

This specimen was peripheral blood mononuclear cells (PBMCs), taken at new diagnosis, from a patient treated with antithyroid drugs. The receptor was isolated from a woman between 25 and 40 years old with Graves disease. This chain connects TRBV27 to TRBJ2-1; 10 positions agree with TRBD2. CDR3 coding DNA: TGTGCCAGCAGTATGCTAGCGGGAGTTGTGATCTTC. As protein: CASSMLAGVVIF.